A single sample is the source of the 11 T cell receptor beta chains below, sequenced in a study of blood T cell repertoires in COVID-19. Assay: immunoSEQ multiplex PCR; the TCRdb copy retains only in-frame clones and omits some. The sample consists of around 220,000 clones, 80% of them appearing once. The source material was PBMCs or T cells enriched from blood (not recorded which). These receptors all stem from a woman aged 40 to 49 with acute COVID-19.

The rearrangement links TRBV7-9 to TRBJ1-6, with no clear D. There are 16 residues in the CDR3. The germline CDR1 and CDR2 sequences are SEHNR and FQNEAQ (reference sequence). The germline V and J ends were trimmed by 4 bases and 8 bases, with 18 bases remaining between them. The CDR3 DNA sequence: TGTGCCAGCAGCTCCTTTAGACCCACGGGAGATTCACCCCTCCACTTT. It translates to CASSSFRPTGDSPLHF.

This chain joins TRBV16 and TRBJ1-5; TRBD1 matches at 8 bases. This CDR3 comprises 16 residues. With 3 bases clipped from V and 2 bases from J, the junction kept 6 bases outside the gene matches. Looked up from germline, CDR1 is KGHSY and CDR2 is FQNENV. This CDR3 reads CASSHVPGQGNQPQHF. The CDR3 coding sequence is TGTGCCAGCAGCCACGTACCGGGACAGGGCAATCAGCCCCAGCATTTT.

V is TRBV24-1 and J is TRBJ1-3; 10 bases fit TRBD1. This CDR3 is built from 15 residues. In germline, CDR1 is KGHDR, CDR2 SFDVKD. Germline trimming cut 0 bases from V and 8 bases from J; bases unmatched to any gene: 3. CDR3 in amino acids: CATSDLKDRGYTIYF. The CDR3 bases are TGTGCCACCAGTGATTTGAAGGACAGGGGGTACACCATATATTTT.

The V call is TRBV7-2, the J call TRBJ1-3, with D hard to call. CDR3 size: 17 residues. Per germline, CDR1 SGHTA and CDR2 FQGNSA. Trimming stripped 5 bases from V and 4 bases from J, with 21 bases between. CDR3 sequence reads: CASSLRLDTKTGNTIYF. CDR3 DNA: TGTGCCAGCAGCCTACGACTGGATACTAAAACGGGAAACACCATATATTTT.

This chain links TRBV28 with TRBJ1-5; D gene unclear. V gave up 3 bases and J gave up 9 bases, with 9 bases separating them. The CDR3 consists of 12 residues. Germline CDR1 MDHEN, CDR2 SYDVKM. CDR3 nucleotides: TGTGCCAGCAGTTTTCAGCGGAGGCCCCAGCATTTT. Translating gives CASSFQRRPQHF.

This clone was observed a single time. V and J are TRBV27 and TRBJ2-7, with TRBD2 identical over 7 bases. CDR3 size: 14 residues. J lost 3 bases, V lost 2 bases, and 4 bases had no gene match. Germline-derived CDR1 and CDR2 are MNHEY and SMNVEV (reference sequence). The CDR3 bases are TGTGCCAGCAGTTTAGATGTAGCGGGCTACGAGCAGTACTTC. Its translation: CASSLDVAGYEQYF.

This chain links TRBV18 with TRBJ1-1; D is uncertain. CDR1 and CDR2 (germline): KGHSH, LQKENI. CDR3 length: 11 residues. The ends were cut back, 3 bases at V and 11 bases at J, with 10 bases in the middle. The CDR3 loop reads CASSPDGDAFF. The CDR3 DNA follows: TGTGCCAGCTCACCCGACGGGGATGCTTTCTTT.

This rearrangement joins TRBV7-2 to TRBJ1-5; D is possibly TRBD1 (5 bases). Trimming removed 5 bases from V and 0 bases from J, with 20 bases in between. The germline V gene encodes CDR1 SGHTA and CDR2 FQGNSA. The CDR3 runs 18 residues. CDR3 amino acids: CASSPGAGRGLSNQPQHF. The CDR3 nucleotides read TGTGCCAGCAGCCCCGGGGCGGGACGAGGTCTTAGCAATCAGCCCCAGCATTTT.

The DNA of the CDR3 is TGCGCCAGCAGCCCGCGGGTTTTGGCCGGCGAGCAGTACTTC. This translates into CASSPRVLAGEQYF. The genes are TRBV5-1 and TRBJ2-7; D possibly corresponds to TRBD2 (5 bases). Germline lookup yields CDR1 SGHRS and CDR2 YFSETQ. Deletions cut 4 bases from V and 6 bases from J, with 17 bases between. The CDR3 is 14 amino acids. Complete variable domain (other parts from reference TRBV5-1 and TRBJ2-7): KAGVTQTPRYLIKTRGQQVTLSCSPISGHRSVSWYQQTPGQGLQFLFEYFSETQRNKGNFPGRFSGRQFSNSRSEMNVSTLELGDSALYLCASSPRVLAGEQYFGPGTRLTVT.

The CDR3 spells CASSLGQGKTYEQYF. CDR3 nucleotides: TGTGCCAGCAGCTTAGGACAGGGGAAAACCTACGAGCAGTACTTC. V and J are TRBV7-8 and TRBJ2-7, with 8 bases identical to TRBD1. The CDR3 loop spans 15 amino acids. V lost 1 base, J lost 2 bases, and 4 bases stayed unmatched. Looked up from germline, CDR1 is SGHVS and CDR2 is FQNEAQ. The whole variable domain, filled in from reference TRBV7-8 and TRBJ2-7, reads GAGVSQSPRYKVAKRGQDVALRCDPISGHVSLFWYQQALGQGPEFLTYFQNEAQLDKSGLPSDRFFAERPEGSVSTLKIQRTQQEDSAVYLCASSLGQGKTYEQYFGPGTRLTVT.

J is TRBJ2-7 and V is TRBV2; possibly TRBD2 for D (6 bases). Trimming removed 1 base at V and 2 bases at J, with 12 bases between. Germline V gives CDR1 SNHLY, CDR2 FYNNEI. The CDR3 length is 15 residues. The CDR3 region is CASSEVRDSAYEQYF. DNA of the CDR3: TGTGCCAGCAGTGAAGTGAGGGACTCTGCCTACGAGCAGTACTTC.